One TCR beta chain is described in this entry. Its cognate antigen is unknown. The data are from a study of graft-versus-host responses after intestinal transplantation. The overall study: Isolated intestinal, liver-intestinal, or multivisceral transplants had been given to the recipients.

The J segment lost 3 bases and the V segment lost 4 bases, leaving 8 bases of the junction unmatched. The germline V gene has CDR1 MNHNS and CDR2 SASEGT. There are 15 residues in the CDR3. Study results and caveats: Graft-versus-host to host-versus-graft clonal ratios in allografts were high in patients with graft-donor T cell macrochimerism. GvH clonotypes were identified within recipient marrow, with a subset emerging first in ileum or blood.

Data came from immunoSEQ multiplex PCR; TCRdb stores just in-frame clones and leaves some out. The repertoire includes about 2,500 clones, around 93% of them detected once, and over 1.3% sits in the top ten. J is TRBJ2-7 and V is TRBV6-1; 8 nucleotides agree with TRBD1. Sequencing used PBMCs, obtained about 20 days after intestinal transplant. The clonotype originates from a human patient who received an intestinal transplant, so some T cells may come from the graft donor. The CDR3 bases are TGTGCCAGCAGTGTATACGGGACAGGTGGCTACGAGCAGTACTTC. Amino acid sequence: CASSVYGTGGYEQYF.